The 17 T cell receptor beta chains presented below share a single source sample, sequenced in a study of blood T cell repertoires in COVID-19. Repertoires were generated with immunoSEQ multiplex PCR, while TCRdb's copy carries only in-frame clones and drops some. The sample comprises 30,000 to 35,000 clones, around 87% of which are singletons, and roughly 44% rests with the top ten. Sequenced sample: peripheral blood. These receptors were taken from a human donor in a cohort sampled during active COVID-19.

This clone has only a few counts. The gene calls are TRBV24-1 and TRBJ1-6, with TRBD1 as a possible D gene (6 bases). The CDR3 runs to 15 residues. The V end was cut by 3 bases, the J end by 9 bases, with 14 bases between. From germline, CDR1 is KGHDR and CDR2 SFDVKD. The CDR3 protein is CATSDRPGQRSPLHF. The CDR3 DNA reads TGTGCCACCAGTGATCGCCCGGGACAACGTTCACCCCTCCACTTT.

This chain connects TRBV24-1 to TRBJ2-5; D possibly corresponds to TRBD1 (5 bases). Germline CDR1 is KGHDR and CDR2 is SFDVKD. The V gene lost 1 base and the J gene lost 5 bases, with 13 bases spanning the gap. This CDR3 spans 15 amino acids. In DNA, the CDR3 is TGTGCCACCAGTGATTTAGCAGGGTCGGCGGAGACCCAGTACTTC. It yields the protein CATSDLAGSAETQYF.

The chain has TRBV29-1 and TRBJ2-7; TRBD2 agrees at 11 bases. Trimming cost V 7 bases and J 5 bases; bases outside gene matches: 13. Germline CDR1 SQVTM, CDR2 ANQGSEA. The CDR3 is made up of 15 amino acids. In DNA, the CDR3 is TGCAGCGCCGTTAATCGACTAGCGGGGATCCACGAGCAGTACTTC. It encodes CSAVNRLAGIHEQYF.

V gene TRBV13 combines with J gene TRBJ1-3; no firm D call. Per germline, CDR1 PRHDT and CDR2 FYEKMQ (reference sequence). CDR3 length: 16 amino acids. Trimming removed 2 bases at V and 1 base at J, with 12 bases between. The CDR3 protein is CASSLYPGRSGNTIYF. Written as DNA, the CDR3 is TGTGCCAGCAGCTTATATCCTGGGCGTTCTGGAAACACCATATATTTT.

The chain employs TRBV7-2 and TRBJ2-7; 12 positions match TRBD2. The CDR3 runs 18 residues. J lost 0 bases, V lost 2 bases, and 8 bases had no gene match. The germline V gene encodes CDR1 SGHTA and CDR2 FQGNSA. The CDR3 protein is CASSLSNLAGGSSYEQYF. For the CDR3, the DNA is TGTGCCAGCAGCTTATCCAATCTAGCGGGGGGGAGCTCCTACGAGCAGTACTTC.

V and J are TRBV5-1 and TRBJ1-2, with a tentative D call TRBD1 (5 bases). This CDR3 is built from 21 residues. The V gene's germline CDR1 is SGHRS and CDR2 YFSETQ. V lost 4 bases, J lost 2 bases, and 33 bases lay in between. The CDR3 DNA reads as TGCGCCAGCAGCCCTCTTGGGGGGTTGGGGCTGAGAGTTTGGCAGAACTATGGCTACACCTTC. Its protein is CASSPLGGLGLRVWQNYGYTF.

V and J are TRBV28 and TRBJ2-1; TRBD1 aligns across 7 bases. Germline V lookup: CDR1 MDHEN, CDR2 SYDVKM. V lost 10 bases and J lost 6; bases outside the gene matches: 12. This CDR3 spans 14 amino acids. CDR3 region: CATRGQSQPNEQFF. As DNA, the CDR3 is TGTGCCACCAGGGGACAGTCTCAGCCCAATGAGCAGTTCTTC.

The chain joins TRBV6-5 to TRBJ1-1; the match to TRBD1 covers 7 bases. The CDR3 contains 11 residues. V gave up 7 bases and J gave up 10 bases; unmatched junction bases: 6. The germline CDR1 and CDR2 sequences are MNHEY and SVGAGI. CDR3 nucleotide sequence: TGTGCCAGCACAGTATACAGGGGAGCTTTCTTT. Encoded protein: CASTVYRGAFF.

The rearrangement uses TRBV6-4 and TRBJ1-1; weak D call: TRBD1 (6 bases). The CDR3 spans 16 residues. V dropped 6 bases and J dropped 1 base, with 18 bases sitting between them. Germline-derived CDR1 and CDR2 are MRHNA and SNTAGT. In DNA, the CDR3 is TGTGCCAGCAGGTCAGGGGAGGGGCTGGAGAACACTGAAGCTTTCTTT. Protein sequence: CASRSGEGLENTEAFF.

This clone was observed many times. The V gene is TRBV7-2, the J gene TRBJ2-3, with 7 nucleotides matching TRBD2. The germline V gene encodes CDR1 SGHTA and CDR2 FQGNSA. CDR3 size: 16 residues. V lost 5 bases to trimming and J lost 5 bases; unmatched junction nucleotides: 13. CDR3: CASSLQGTNSGDTQYF. In nucleotides, the CDR3 is TGTGCCAGCAGCCTCCAAGGGACTAATTCAGGAGATACGCAGTATTTT.

The V and J genes are TRBV5-1 and TRBJ2-3, with 15 bases aligning to TRBD2. The CDR3 is 20 residues long. Trimming removed 1 base from V and 0 bases from J; junction bases left unmatched: 9. Germline-derived CDR1 and CDR2 are SGHRS and YFSETQ. CDR3 residues: CASSLTRTSGGAFSTDTQYF. The CDR3 DNA follows: TGCGCCAGCAGCTTGACGCGGACTAGCGGGGGGGCGTTTAGCACAGATACGCAGTATTTT.

This chain links TRBV19 with TRBJ1-3; TRBD1 matches 8 bases. Germline V lookup: CDR1 LNHDA, CDR2 SQIVND (reference sequence). The CDR3 loop spans 14 amino acids. Trimming removed 5 bases from V and 3 bases from J; junction bases left unmatched: 3. This CDR3 reads CASSPGGGGNTIYF. DNA for the CDR3: TGTGCCAGTAGTCCAGGGGGCGGTGGAAACACCATATATTTT.

This clone is a singleton in its sample. The V call is TRBV7-3, the J call TRBJ2-1; perhaps TRBD1 as D (6 bases). Germline V gene data show CDR1 as SGHTA and CDR2 as FQGTGA. Trimming took off 5 bases at V and 0 bases at J, with 11 bases between the two ends. This CDR3 contains 15 residues. The CDR3 loop is CASSPDRSSYNEQFF. The CDR3 nucleotides are TGTGCCAGCAGCCCCGACAGGAGCTCCTACAATGAGCAGTTCTTC.

This rearrangement joins TRBV2 to TRBJ2-2, with 7 bases identical to TRBD1. Trimming removed 4 bases from V and 3 bases from J; junction bases left unmatched: 2. Per germline, CDR1 SNHLY and CDR2 FYNNEI. The CDR3 totals 14 residues. The CDR3 DNA follows: TGTGCCAGCAGTGGACAGGGATACACCGGGGAGCTGTTTTTT. Protein sequence: CASSGQGYTGELFF. The whole variable domain, remainder taken from reference TRBV2 and TRBJ2-2, is EPEVTQTPSHQVTQMGQEVILRCVPISNHLYFYWYRQILGQKVEFLVSFYNNEISEKSEIFDDQFSVERPDGSNFTLKIRSTKLEDSAMYFCASSGQGYTGELFFGEGSRLTVL.

This clone was recorded at least ten times. The identical CDR3 is also encoded by other nucleotide sequences in the sample. V usage is TRBV28 and J usage is TRBJ1-4; TRBD1 agrees at 10 bases. Per the germline V gene, CDR1 is MDHEN and CDR2 is SYDVKM. V lost 5 bases to trimming and J lost 8 bases; unmatched junction nucleotides: 5. This CDR3 contains 14 residues. The DNA for the CDR3 is TGTGCCAGCAGTCGGGGACAGGGGCGAGAAAAACTGTTTTTT. Protein product: CASSRGQGREKLFF. The entire variable domain, with the rest obtained from reference TRBV28 and TRBJ1-4, is as follows: DVKVTQSSRYLVKRTGEKVFLECVQDMDHENMFWYRQDPGLGLRLIYFSYDVKMKEKGDIPEGYSVSREKKERFSLILESASTNQTSMYLCASSRGQGREKLFFGSGTQLSVL.

The V call is TRBV7-8, the J call TRBJ2-7; 9 positions agree with TRBD1. This CDR3 contains 12 residues. Germline values: CDR1 SGHVS, CDR2 FQNEAQ. V was clipped by 5 bases and J by 7 bases; unmatched bases: 3. CDR3 nucleotide sequence: TGTGCCAGCAGCAACAGGGGGCGGGAGCAGTACTTC. Translating gives CASSNRGREQYF.

The chain employs TRBV19 and TRBJ1-5; D possibly corresponds to TRBD1 (6 bases). V dropped 3 bases and J dropped 4 bases, with 19 bases sitting between them. CDR1 and CDR2 from the germline V gene are LNHDA and SQIVND (reference sequence). The CDR3 is made up of 17 amino acids. The CDR3 is CASSMPHRGGSNQPQHF. Here the CDR3 DNA reads TGTGCCAGTAGTATGCCGCATAGGGGGGGGTCAAATCAGCCCCAGCATTTT.